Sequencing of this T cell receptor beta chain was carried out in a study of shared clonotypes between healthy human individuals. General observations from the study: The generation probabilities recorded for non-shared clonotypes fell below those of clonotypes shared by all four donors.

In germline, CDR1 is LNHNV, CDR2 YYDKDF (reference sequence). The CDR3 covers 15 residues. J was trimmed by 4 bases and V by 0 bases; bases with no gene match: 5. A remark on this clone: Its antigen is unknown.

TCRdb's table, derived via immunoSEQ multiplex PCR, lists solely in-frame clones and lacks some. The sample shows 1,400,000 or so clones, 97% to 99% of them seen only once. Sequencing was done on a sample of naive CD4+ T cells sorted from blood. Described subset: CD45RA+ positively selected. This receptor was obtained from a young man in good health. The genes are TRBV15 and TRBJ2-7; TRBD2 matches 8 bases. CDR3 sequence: CATSRDYSGNYEQYF. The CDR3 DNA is TGTGCCACCAGCAGAGATTATAGCGGGAATTACGAGCAGTACTTC.